This TCR beta chain is drawn from a study of cytomegalovirus exposure and HLA in healthy donors. Study-wide results and caveats: A missense variant in DCLRE1C was later tied to TCR beta V- and J-gene trimming. Investigators reported some 150 TCR beta chains as tied to cytomegalovirus. By a later analysis, the bulk of CMV-associated TCR beta chains appeared HLA-restricted. Other equally common chains were less clonally expanded than HLA-associated TCR beta chains, a later analysis showed.

The PCR contained 60 Vbeta and 13 Jbeta primers. Clones were sequenced by immunoSEQ multiplex PCR, and TCRdb holds only the in-frame ones, with some missing. The sample includes 65,000 to 70,000 clones, around 72% of them seen just once. This clone has just a few counts. The antigen remains undetermined. Trimming removed 3 bases from V and 7 bases from J; junction bases left unmatched: 11. Germline assignment: CDR1 SGHDT and CDR2 YYEEEE. The CDR3 loop spans 15 amino acids. V is TRBV5-6 and J is TRBJ1-1; 8 bases are a match to TRBD1. This sequence originates from a woman in her 30s in good health and CMV-seropositive. Material for sequencing was PBMCs. CDR3 in DNA: TGTGCCAGCAGCTCCCCAGCCACAGGGGGGATTGAAGCTTTCTTT. Its translation is CASSSPATGGIEAFF.